In its sample, the clone carrying this T cell receptor (beta chain) was seen many times. TCRdb recomputed calls from the 5' RACE reads with MiXCR, one row per CDR3 protein. The profile shows more than 25,000 distinct CDR3 sequences, 4.6% of them singletons. The data originate from a study of early T cells in non-severe SARS-CoV-2 infection. The TCR comes from an adult who was a healthcare worker with PCR-confirmed SARS-CoV-2 infection or an uninfected control (not recorded which). The sample here was whole blood, taken at baseline.

The CDR3 is CASSLLITDTQYF. CDR3 bases: TGTGCCAGCAGCTTGCTGATCACAGATACGCAGTATTTT. The chain links TRBV5-4 to TRBJ2-3; unclear D gene. V lost 1 base and J lost 2, with 5 bases in between. The CDR3 runs 13 residues. The germline gives CDR1 SGHNT, CDR2 YYREEE (reference sequence).